The 20 T cell receptor beta chains listed next were all sequenced from one sample in a study of cytomegalovirus exposure and HLA in healthy donors. PCR involved 60 Vbeta and 13 Jbeta primers. TCRdb's copy holds only in-frame clones and misses some; the assay was immunoSEQ multiplex PCR. The sample includes about 180,000 clones, around three quarters seen only once; the top ten take under 0.9%. Material for sequencing was PBMCs. The receptor source for this set is a middle-aged woman in good health and CMV-seronegative.

This rearrangement joins TRBV28 to TRBJ1-1, with 9 bases lining up with TRBD1. The length of the CDR3 is 15 residues. The trim removed 5 bases at V and 5 bases at J, leaving 9 bases unmatched. Germline V CDR1 and CDR2: MDHEN, SYDVKM. CDR3 DNA: TGTGCCAGCAGTAGGGACAGGGTGGGGGGAACTGAAGCTTTCTTT. Its translation is CASSRDRVGGTEAFF. Together with reference TRBV28 and TRBJ1-1, the CDR3 gives the full variable domain: DVKVTQSSRYLVKRTGEKVFLECVQDMDHENMFWYRQDPGLGLRLIYFSYDVKMKEKGDIPEGYSVSREKKERFSLILESASTNQTSMYLCASSRDRVGGTEAFFGQGTRLTVV.

The J gene is TRBJ2-4, the V gene TRBV10-3; TRBD1 aligns across 10 bases. The ends lost 4 bases at V and 9 bases at J; junction bases unmatched: 9. CDR1 ENHRY and CDR2 SYGVKD come from the germline V gene. This CDR3 spans 15 amino acids. CDR3 sequence: CAISGSGQGGAIQYF. In DNA, the CDR3 is TGTGCCATCAGTGGTTCAGGACAGGGGGGGGCCATTCAGTACTTC.

V and J are TRBV19 and TRBJ2-3; possible D gene TRBD1, 6 bases. The germline V and J ends were trimmed by 5 bases and 1 base, with 10 bases remaining between them. There are 14 residues in the CDR3. Germline-derived CDR1 and CDR2 are LNHDA and SQIVND (reference sequence). The DNA for the CDR3 is TGTGCCAGTAGTCCAACAGGGCGCACAGATACGCAGTATTTT. Protein product: CASSPTGRTDTQYF.

The V and J genes are TRBV5-1 and TRBJ2-5, with 12 bases lining up with TRBD2. The CDR3 has 18 amino acids. Germline V gene data show CDR1 as SGHRS and CDR2 as YFSETQ. Unmatched junction bases numbered 8, after V lost 1 base and J lost 1 base. The CDR3 DNA follows: TGCGCCAGCAGCTTGACGACTAGCGGGGGAAAGTTCCAAGAGACCCAGTACTTC. This codes for CASSLTTSGGKFQETQYF.

The CDR3 DNA reads as TGTGCCAGCAGCTTAGCAGGTGCGGGCAGCCAAGAGACCCAGTACTTC. The encoded protein is CASSLAGAGSQETQYF. The chain combines TRBV7-9 with TRBJ2-5, with a possible D match to TRBD2 (5 bases). Between the trimmed V and J ends, which lost 0 bases and 1 base, there was a span of 12 bases. CDR1 and CDR2 (germline): SEHNR, FQNEAQ (reference sequence). There are 16 residues in the CDR3.

The chain combines TRBV6-6 with TRBJ2-7, with a weak D call TRBD2 (5 bases). This CDR3 contains 12 residues. The V end was cut by 8 bases, the J end by 6 bases, with 14 bases between. Germline CDR1 reads MNHNY; CDR2 reads SVGAGI (reference sequence). The chain's CDR3 is CASVTKGSEQYF. Written as DNA, the CDR3 is TGTGCCAGCGTAACAAAAGGGAGCGAGCAGTACTTC.

The rearrangement joins TRBV18 to TRBJ1-1, with TRBD1 identical over 8 bases. The CDR3 spans 16 residues. CDR1 is KGHSH and CDR2 is LQKENI in the germline V gene. V lost 3 bases to trimming and J lost 4 bases; unmatched junction nucleotides: 10. The CDR3 spells CASSPESGGAITEAFF. DNA of the CDR3: TGTGCCAGCTCACCCGAGTCAGGGGGCGCGATCACTGAAGCTTTCTTT.

The chain carries TRBV28 and TRBJ1-2; D gene ambiguous. V lost 7 bases and J lost 0, with 3 bases in between. The germline V gene has CDR1 MDHEN and CDR2 SYDVKM. The CDR3 is 11 amino acids. The CDR3 DNA sequence: TGTGCCAGCATCTCTAACTATGGCTACACCTTC. It codes for CASISNYGYTF.

The rearrangement uses TRBV7-9 and TRBJ2-4; 10 bases agree with TRBD2. The junction had 8 bases not matched to a gene; V was cut back by 0 bases and J by 0 bases. Germline V gene data show CDR1 as SEHNR and CDR2 as FQNEAQ (reference sequence). This CDR3 is 19 amino acids long. CDR3 loop: CASSLAPTSGGGAKNIQYF. Here the CDR3 DNA reads TGTGCCAGCAGCTTAGCCCCGACCAGCGGGGGGGGAGCCAAAAACATTCAGTACTTC.

J is TRBJ2-5 and V is TRBV13; TRBD2 might be the D (7 bases). Germline V gene data show CDR1 as PRHDT and CDR2 as FYEKMQ (reference sequence). V shed 0 bases and J shed 7 bases, with 12 bases lying between them. The CDR3 has 14 amino acids. In DNA form, the CDR3 reads TGTGCCAGCAGCTTAGGGGTGGGAGGGGGGACCCAGTACTTC. As protein: CASSLGVGGGTQYF.

This clone came up a few times. The same CDR3 also results from other DNA sequences found in this sample. This chain connects TRBV30 to TRBJ2-4; weak D call: TRBD1 (5 bases). In germline, CDR1 is GTSNPN, CDR2 SVGIG (reference sequence). The CDR3 totals 15 residues. Deletions cut 0 bases from V and 0 bases from J, with 9 bases between. The CDR3 sequence is CAWSVGALAKNIQYF. The CDR3 nucleotides are TGTGCCTGGAGTGTAGGGGCGTTAGCCAAAAACATTCAGTACTTC.

The sample holds one count of this clone. V is TRBV7-3 and J is TRBJ2-1; D possibly corresponds to TRBD1 (6 bases). Trimming removed 3 bases at V and 7 bases at J, with 10 bases between. Germline V gene data show CDR1 as SGHTA and CDR2 as FQGTGA. The CDR3 has 13 amino acids. The CDR3 DNA reads TGTGCCAGCAGCTTTTTGAGGGGGAATGAGCAGTTCTTC. It specifies CASSFLRGNEQFF.

Note on this clone: A junction boundary mismatches the germline segment, possibly from a read error. The V call is TRBV7-2, the J call TRBJ2-7, with 9 bases identical to TRBD1. The CDR3 covers 12 residues. Germline V gene lookup returns CDR1 SGHTA and CDR2 FQGNSA. The chain's CDR3 is CATGYPGTGLNF. Written as DNA, the CDR3 is TGTGCCACGGGGTACCCCGGGACAGGGTTGAATTTC.

This clone was observed a handful of times. V is TRBV13 and J is TRBJ1-2; possibly TRBD1 for D (5 bases). V dropped 6 bases and J dropped 6 bases, with 23 bases sitting between them. Germline CDR1 and CDR2: PRHDT and FYEKMQ (reference sequence). The CDR3 totals 16 residues. CDR3 region: CASRQTDGLGEDGYTF. The CDR3 region has the DNA TGTGCCAGCAGGCAGACAGACGGGTTGGGGGAGGATGGCTACACCTTC.

The chain uses TRBV15 and TRBJ2-3, with 7 nucleotides matching TRBD2. The CDR3 has 16 residues. CDR1 and CDR2 (germline): LNHNV, YYDKDF (reference sequence). J gave up 1 base and V 2 bases, and 6 bases lay outside the gene matches. The CDR3 sequence: CATSRFLRGGTDTQYF. The CDR3 DNA reads TGTGCCACCAGCAGATTCCTTCGGGGGGGCACAGATACGCAGTATTTT.

In its sample, this clone was seen a few times. The J gene is TRBJ2-7, the V gene TRBV11-2; weak D call: TRBD1 (5 bases). Germline V CDR1 and CDR2: SGHAT, FQNNGV. Trimming took 1 base from V and 5 from J, leaving 15 bases between them. This CDR3 comprises 15 residues. CDR3 loop: CASSLGGLPGHEQYF. The CDR3 DNA reads TGTGCCAGCAGCTTAGGGGGCCTCCCAGGGCACGAGCAGTACTTC. The full variable domain, its missing parts supplied by reference TRBV11-2 and TRBJ2-7, is EAGVAQSPRYKIIEKRQSVAFWCNPISGHATLYWYQQILGQGPKLLIQFQNNGVVDDSQLPKDRFSAERLKGVDSTLKIQPAKLEDSAVYLCASSLGGLPGHEQYFGPGTRLTVT.

This CDR3 is CASRRTGPNTEAFF. Written as DNA, the CDR3 is TGTGCCAGCCGACGGACAGGGCCGAACACTGAAGCTTTCTTT. The V and J genes are TRBV28 and TRBJ1-1; 8 positions agree with TRBD1. The CDR3 runs 14 residues. The V segment lost 8 bases and the J segment 1 base; nucleotides outside the gene matches: 6. Looked up from germline, CDR1 is MDHEN and CDR2 is SYDVKM.

V and J are TRBV11-2 and TRBJ2-7, with D possibly TRBD1 on 6 matching bases. The CDR3 is 13 amino acids. CDR1 and CDR2 (germline): SGHAT, FQNNGV. V shed 5 bases and J shed 6 bases, with 14 bases lying between them. CDR3 nucleotides: TGTGCCAGCAGCACCAAGGGGGAGAGCGAGCAGTACTTC. As protein: CASSTKGESEQYF.

In its sample, this clone was seen once. The rearrangement joins TRBV5-4 to TRBJ2-1; 7 bases agree with TRBD2. This CDR3 has 13 amino acids. Germline assignment: CDR1 SGHNT and CDR2 YYREEE (reference sequence). The V segment lost 0 bases and the J segment 14 bases; nucleotides outside the gene matches: 8. CDR3 sequence: CASSLEVRENEFF. As DNA, the CDR3 is TGTGCCAGCAGCTTGGAAGTGCGGGAGAACGAGTTCTTC.

The V and J genes are TRBV7-6 and TRBJ2-1; the match to TRBD2 covers 10 bases. From germline, CDR1 is SGHVS and CDR2 FNYEAQ. The length of the CDR3 is 19 residues. V trimming: 1 base; J trimming: 8 bases; junction bases outside the gene matches: 17. The CDR3 DNA is TGTGCCAGCAGCTTAGGCGAGGAAAGAGCGGGAGGGCCACGGCATGAGCAGTTCTTC. Encoded protein: CASSLGEERAGGPRHEQFF.